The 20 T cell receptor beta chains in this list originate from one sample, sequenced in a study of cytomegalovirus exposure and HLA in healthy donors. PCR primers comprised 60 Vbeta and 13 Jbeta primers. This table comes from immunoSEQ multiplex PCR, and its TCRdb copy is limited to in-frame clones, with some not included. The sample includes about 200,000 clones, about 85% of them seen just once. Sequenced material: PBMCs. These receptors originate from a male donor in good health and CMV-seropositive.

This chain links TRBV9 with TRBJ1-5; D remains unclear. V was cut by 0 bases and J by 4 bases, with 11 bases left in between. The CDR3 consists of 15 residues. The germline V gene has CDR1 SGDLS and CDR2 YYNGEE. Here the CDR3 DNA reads TGTGCCAGCAGCGTAGATCCTACGGGTAATCAGCCCCAGCATTTT. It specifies CASSVDPTGNQPQHF.

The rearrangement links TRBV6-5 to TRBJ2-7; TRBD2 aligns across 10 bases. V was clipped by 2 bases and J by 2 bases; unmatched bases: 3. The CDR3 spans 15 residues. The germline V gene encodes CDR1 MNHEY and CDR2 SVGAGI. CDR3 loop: CASSYELAGAYEQYF. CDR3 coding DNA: TGTGCCAGCAGTTACGAGCTAGCGGGGGCCTACGAGCAGTACTTC.

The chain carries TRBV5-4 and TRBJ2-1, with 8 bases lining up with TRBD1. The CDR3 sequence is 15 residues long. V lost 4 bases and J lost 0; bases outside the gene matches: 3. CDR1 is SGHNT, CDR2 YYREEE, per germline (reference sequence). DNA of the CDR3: TGTGCCAGCAGCCCGACAGGGGACTCCTACAATGAGCAGTTCTTC. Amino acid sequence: CASSPTGDSYNEQFF.

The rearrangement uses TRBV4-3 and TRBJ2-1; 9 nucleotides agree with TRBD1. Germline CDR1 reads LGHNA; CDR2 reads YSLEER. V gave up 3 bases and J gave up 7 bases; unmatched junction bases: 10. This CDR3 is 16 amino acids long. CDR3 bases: TGCGCCAGCAGCCAGGTAACAGGGGGCTCAAGGAATGAGCAGTTCTTC. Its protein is CASSQVTGGSRNEQFF.

The CDR3, as DNA: TGTGCCAGCAGCTTTTTGCCTTCTAGCGATCCGACCCAGTACTTC. Translation gives CASSFLPSSDPTQYF. The J gene is TRBJ2-5, the V gene TRBV7-2, with a possible D match to TRBD2 (6 bases). The germline V and J ends were trimmed by 3 bases and 7 bases, with 18 bases remaining between them. This CDR3 has 15 residues. CDR1 and CDR2 (germline): SGHTA, FQGNSA. The entire variable domain, with the rest obtained from reference TRBV7-2 and TRBJ2-5, is as follows: GAGVSQSPSNKVTEKGKDVELRCDPISGHTALYWYRQSLGQGLEFLIYFQGNSAPDKSGLPSDRFSAERTGGSVSTLTIQRTQQEDSAVYLCASSFLPSSDPTQYFGPGTRLLVL.

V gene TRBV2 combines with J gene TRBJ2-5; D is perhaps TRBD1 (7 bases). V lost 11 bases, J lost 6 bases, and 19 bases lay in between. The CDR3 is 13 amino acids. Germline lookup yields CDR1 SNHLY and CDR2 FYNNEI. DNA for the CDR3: TGTGCCGGGGGGACAGAGCAAGGAAAGACCCAGTACTTC. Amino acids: CAGGTEQGKTQYF.

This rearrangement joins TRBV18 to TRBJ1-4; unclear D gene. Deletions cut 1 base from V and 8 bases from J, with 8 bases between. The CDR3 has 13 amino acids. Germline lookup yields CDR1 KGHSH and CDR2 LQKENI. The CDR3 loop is CASSPQREEKLFF. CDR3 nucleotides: TGTGCCAGCTCACCACAGCGGGAAGAAAAACTGTTTTTT.

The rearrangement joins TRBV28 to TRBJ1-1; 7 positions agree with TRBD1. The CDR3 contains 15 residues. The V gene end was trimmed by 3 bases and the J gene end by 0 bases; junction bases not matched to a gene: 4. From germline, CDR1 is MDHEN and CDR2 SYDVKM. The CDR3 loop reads CASSLGGQMNTEAFF. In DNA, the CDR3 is TGTGCCAGCAGTTTGGGGGGACAGATGAACACTGAAGCTTTCTTT.

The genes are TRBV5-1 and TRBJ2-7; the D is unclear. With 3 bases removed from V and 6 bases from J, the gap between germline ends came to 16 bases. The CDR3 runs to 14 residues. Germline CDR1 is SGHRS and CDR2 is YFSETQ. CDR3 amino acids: CASSSEVSRGEQYF. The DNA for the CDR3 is TGCGCCAGCAGCTCCGAGGTCTCCCGAGGCGAGCAGTACTTC.

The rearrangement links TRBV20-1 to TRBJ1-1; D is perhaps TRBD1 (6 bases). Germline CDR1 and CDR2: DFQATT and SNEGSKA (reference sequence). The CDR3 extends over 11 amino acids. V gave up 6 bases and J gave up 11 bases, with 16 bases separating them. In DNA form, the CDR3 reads TGCAGTGCCGGGAGGGACCAGGGGGCTTTCTTT. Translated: CSAGRDQGAFF.

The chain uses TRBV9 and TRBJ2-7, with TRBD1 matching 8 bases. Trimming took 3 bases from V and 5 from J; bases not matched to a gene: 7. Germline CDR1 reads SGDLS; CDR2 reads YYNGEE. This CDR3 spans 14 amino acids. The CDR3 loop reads CASSALDRVDEQYF. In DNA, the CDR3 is TGTGCCAGCAGCGCCCTGGACAGGGTGGACGAGCAGTACTTC.

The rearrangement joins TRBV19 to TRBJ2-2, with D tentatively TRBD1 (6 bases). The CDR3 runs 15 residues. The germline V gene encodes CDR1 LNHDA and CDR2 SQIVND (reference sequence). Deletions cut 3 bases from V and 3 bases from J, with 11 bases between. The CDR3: CASSIPRGYTGELFF. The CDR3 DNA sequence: TGTGCCAGTAGTATCCCCAGGGGCTACACCGGGGAGCTGTTTTTT.

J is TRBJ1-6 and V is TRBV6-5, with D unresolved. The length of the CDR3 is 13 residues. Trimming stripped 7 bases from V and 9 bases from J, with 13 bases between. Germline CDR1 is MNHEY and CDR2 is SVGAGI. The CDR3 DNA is TGTGCCAGCAAGGTCCGGGAGCGTTCACCCCTCCACTTT. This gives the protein CASKVRERSPLHF.

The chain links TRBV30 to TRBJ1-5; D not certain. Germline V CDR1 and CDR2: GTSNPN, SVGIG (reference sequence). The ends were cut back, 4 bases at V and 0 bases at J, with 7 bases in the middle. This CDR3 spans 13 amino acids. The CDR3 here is CAWNRNSNQPQHF. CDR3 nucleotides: TGTGCCTGGAATAGAAATAGCAATCAGCCCCAGCATTTT.

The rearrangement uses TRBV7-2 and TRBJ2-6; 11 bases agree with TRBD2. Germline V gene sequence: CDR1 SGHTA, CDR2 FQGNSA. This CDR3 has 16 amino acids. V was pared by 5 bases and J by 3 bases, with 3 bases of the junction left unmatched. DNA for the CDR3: TGTGCCAGCAGCCCCCTAGCGGGAGGTGGGGCCAACGTCCTGACTTTC. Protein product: CASSPLAGGGANVLTF.

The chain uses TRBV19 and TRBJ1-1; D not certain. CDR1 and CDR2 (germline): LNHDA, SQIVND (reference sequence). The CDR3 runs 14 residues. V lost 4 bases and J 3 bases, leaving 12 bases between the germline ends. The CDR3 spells CASSKVGEDTEAFF. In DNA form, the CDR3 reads TGTGCCAGTAGTAAAGTCGGGGAGGACACTGAAGCTTTCTTT.

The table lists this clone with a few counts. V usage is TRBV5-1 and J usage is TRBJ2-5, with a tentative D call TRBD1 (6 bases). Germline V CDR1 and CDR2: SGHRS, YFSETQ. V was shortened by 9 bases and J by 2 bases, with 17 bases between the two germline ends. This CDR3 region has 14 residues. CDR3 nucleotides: TGCGCCACAACTGGGGGCTTTAGGCAAGAGACCCAGTACTTC. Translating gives CATTGGFRQETQYF.

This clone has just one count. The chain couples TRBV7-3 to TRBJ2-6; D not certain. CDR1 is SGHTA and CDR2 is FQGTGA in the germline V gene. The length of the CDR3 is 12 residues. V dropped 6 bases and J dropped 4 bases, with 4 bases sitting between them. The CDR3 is CASSLGANVLTF. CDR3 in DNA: TGTGCCAGCAGTCTGGGGGCCAACGTCCTGACTTTC.

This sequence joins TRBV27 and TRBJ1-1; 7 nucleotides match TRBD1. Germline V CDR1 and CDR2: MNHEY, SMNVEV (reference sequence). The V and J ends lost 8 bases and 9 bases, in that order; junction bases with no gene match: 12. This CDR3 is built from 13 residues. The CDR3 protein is CASSDRRGSKAFF. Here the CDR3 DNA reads TGTGCCAGCTCGGACAGGCGGGGTTCTAAAGCTTTCTTT.

The CDR3 spells CASSKGQGADYGYTF. The CDR3 region has the DNA TGTGCCAGCAGCAAGGGACAGGGGGCTGACTATGGCTACACCTTC. The gene calls are TRBV5-4 and TRBJ1-2; 12 bases are a match to TRBD1. Germline V gives CDR1 SGHNT, CDR2 YYREEE (reference sequence). The CDR3 sequence is 15 residues long. V lost 4 bases to trimming and J lost 3 bases; unmatched junction nucleotides: 4.